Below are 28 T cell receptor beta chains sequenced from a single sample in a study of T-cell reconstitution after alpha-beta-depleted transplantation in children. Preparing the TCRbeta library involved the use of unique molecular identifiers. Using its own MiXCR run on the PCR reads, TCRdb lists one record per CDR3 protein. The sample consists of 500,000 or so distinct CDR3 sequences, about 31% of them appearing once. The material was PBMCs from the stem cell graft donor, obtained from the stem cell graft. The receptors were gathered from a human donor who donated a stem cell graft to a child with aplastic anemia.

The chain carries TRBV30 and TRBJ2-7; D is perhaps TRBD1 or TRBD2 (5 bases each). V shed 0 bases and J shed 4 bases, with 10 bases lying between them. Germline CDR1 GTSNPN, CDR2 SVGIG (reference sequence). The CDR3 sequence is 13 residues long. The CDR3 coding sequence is TGTGCCTGGAGTGTCGGGACGAAATACGAGCAGTACTTC. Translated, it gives CAWSVGTKYEQYF.

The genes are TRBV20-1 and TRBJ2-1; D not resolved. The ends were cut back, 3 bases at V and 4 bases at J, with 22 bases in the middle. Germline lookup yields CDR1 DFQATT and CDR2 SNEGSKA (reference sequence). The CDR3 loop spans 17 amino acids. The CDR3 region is CSARAKLSPGKYNEQFF. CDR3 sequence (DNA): TGCAGTGCTAGGGCCAAGTTGTCCCCCGGAAAGTACAATGAGCAGTTCTTC.

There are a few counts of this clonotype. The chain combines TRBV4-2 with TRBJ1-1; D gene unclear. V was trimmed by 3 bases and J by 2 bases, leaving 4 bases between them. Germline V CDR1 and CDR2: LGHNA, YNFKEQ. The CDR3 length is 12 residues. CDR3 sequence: CASSHKNTEAFF. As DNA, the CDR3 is TGTGCCAGCAGCCACAAAAACACTGAAGCTTTCTTT.

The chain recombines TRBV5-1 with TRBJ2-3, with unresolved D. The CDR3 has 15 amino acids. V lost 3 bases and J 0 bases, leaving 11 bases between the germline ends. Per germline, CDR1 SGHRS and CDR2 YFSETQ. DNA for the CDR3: TGCGCCAGCAGCTCTTACCGGCCTAGCACAGATACGCAGTATTTT. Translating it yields CASSSYRPSTDTQYF.

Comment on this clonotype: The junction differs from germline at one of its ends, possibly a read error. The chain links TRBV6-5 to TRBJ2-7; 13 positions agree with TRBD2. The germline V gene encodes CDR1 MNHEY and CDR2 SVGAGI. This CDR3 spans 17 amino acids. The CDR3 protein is CASSYPTSGRASDEQYF. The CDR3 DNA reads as TGTGCCAGCAGTTATCCCACTAGCGGGAGGGCCTCCGACGAGCAGTACTTC.

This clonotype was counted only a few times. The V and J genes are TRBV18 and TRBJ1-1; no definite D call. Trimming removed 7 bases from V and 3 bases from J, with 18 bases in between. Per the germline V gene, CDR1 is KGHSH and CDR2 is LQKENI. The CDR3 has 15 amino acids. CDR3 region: CASYIGMGSYTEAFF. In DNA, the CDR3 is TGTGCCAGCTATATAGGTATGGGGAGCTACACTGAAGCTTTCTTT.

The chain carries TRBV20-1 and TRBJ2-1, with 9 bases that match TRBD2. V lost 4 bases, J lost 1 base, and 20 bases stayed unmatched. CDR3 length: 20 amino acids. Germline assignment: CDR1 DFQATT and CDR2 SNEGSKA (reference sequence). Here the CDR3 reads CSATGAGERLAGRSYNEQFF. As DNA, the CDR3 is TGCAGTGCTACGGGTGCGGGTGAAAGGCTAGCGGGGCGTTCCTACAATGAGCAGTTCTTC.

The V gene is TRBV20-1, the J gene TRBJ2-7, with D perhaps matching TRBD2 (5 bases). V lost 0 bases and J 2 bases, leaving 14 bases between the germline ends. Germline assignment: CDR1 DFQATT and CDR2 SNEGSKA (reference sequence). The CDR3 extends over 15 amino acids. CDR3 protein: CSAREGSSPPYEQYF. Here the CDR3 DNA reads TGCAGTGCTAGAGAGGGGAGCTCCCCCCCCTACGAGCAGTACTTC.

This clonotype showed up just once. The CDR3 loop reads CASRSDRVQPQHF. CDR3 bases: TGTGCCAGCAGATCGGACAGGGTCCAGCCCCAGCATTTT. J is TRBJ1-5 and V is TRBV27; 8 bases agree with TRBD1. After removal of 6 bases from V and 7 bases from J, the junction contained 5 bases not matched to a gene. From germline, CDR1 is MNHEY and CDR2 SMNVEV (reference sequence). The CDR3 sequence is 13 residues long.

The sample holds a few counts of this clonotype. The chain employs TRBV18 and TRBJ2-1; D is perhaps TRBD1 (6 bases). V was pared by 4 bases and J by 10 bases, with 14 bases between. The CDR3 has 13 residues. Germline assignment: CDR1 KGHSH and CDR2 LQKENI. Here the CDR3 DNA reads TGTGCCAGCTCACGAACTCAACAGGGCGAGCAGTTCTTC. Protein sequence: CASSRTQQGEQFF. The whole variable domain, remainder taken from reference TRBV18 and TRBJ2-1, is NAGVMQNPRHLVRRRGQEARLRCSPMKGHSHVYWYRQLPEEGLKFMVYLQKENIIDESGMPKERFSAEFPKEGPSILRIQQVVRGDSAAYFCASSRTQQGEQFFGPGTRLTVL.

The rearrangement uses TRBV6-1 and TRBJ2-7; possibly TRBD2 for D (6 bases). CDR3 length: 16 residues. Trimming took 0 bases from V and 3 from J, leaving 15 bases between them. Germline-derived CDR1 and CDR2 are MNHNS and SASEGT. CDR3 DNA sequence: TGTGCCAGCAGTGAAGCGCCTGGCGGGGAAATCTACGAGCAGTACGTC. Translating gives CASSEAPGGEIYEQYV.

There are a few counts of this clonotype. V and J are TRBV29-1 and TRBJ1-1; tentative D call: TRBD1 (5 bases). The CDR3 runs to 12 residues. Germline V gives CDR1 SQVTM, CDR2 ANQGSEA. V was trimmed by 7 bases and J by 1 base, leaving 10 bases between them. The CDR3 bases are TGCAGCGGGGGGGAAGGGAACACTGAAGCTTTCTTT. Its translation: CSGGEGNTEAFF.

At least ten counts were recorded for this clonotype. CDR3 sequence reads: CASASGSQPYEQYV. CDR3 bases: TGTGCCAGCGCTAGCGGGAGCCAACCCTACGAGCAGTACGTC. The chain couples TRBV6-2 or TRBV6-3 to TRBJ2-7; 10 bases match TRBD2. Germline V gives CDR1 MNHEY, CDR2 SVGEGT. Losses at the gene ends were 8 bases for V and 2 bases for J; bases not matched to a gene: 6. CDR3 length: 14 amino acids.

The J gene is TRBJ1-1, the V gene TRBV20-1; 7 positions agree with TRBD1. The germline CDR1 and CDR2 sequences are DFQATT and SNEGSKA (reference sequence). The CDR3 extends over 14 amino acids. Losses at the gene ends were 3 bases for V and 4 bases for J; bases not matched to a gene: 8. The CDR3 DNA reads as TGCAGTGCTAGGAAGGAGGCAGGGGGCACTGAAGCTTTCTTT. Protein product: CSARKEAGGTEAFF.

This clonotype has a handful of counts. The CDR3: CSVRNSKREATDTQYF. For the CDR3, the DNA is TGCAGCGTCCGCAACTCAAAGCGGGAGGCTACAGATACGCAGTATTTT. The V call is TRBV29-1, the J call TRBJ2-3; TRBD2 matches at 9 bases. The CDR3 is made up of 16 amino acids. V gave up 6 bases and J gave up 3 bases; unmatched junction bases: 13. Germline V gene sequence: CDR1 SQVTM, CDR2 ANQGSEA.

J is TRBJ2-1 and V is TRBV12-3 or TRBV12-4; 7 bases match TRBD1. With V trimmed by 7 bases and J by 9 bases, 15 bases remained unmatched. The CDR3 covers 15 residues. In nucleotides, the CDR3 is TGTGCCAGCAACTTACATGGACAGGCCGCGGGTGAGCAGTTCTTC. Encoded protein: CASNLHGQAAGEQFF.

In nucleotides, the CDR3 is TGCAGTGCATTGGGACTAGGCACAGATACGCAGTATTTT. Translation: CSALGLGTDTQYF. The V and J genes are TRBV20-1 and TRBJ2-3; 8 bases agree with TRBD2. The germline V gene encodes CDR1 DFQATT and CDR2 SNEGSKA (reference sequence). The CDR3 runs 13 residues. V lost 6 bases and J lost 1; bases outside the gene matches: 3.

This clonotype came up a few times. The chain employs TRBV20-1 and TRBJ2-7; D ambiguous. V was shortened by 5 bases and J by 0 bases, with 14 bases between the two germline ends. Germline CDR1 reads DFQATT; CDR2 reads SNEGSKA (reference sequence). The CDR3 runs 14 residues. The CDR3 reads CSAGQDPSSYEQYF. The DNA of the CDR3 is TGCAGTGCTGGGCAGGATCCCAGCTCCTACGAGCAGTACTTC.

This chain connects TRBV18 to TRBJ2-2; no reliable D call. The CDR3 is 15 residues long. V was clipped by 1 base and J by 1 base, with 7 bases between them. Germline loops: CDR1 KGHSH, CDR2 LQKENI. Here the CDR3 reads CASSPQTGNTGELFF. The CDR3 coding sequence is TGTGCCAGCTCACCACAAACGGGGAACACCGGGGAGCTGTTTTTT.

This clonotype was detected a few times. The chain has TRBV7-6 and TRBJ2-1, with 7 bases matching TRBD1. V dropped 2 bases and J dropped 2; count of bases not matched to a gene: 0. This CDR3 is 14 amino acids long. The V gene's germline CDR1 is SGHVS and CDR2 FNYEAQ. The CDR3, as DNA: TGTGCCAGCAGCTTACAGGGGGCCTACAATGAGCAGTTCTTC. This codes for CASSLQGAYNEQFF.

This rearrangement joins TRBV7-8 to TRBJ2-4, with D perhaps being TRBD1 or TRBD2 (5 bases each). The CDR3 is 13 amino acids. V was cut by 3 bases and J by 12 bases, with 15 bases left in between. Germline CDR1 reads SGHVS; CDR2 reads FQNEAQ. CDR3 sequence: CASSLDSRQGQYF. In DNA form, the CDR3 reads TGTGCCAGCAGCTTGGACTCGAGGCAGGGTCAGTACTTC. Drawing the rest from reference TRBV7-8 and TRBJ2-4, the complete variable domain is GAGVSQSPRYKVAKRGQDVALRCDPISGHVSLFWYQQALGQGPEFLTYFQNEAQLDKSGLPSDRFFAERPEGSVSTLKIQRTQQEDSAVYLCASSLDSRQGQYFGAGTRLSVL.

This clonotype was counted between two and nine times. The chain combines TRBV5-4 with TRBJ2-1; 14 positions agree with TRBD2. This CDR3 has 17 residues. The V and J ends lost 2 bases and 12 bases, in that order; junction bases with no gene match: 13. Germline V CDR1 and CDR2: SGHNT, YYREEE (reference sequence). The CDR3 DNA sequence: TGTGCCAGCAGCTTAAACTCCGGGACTAGCGGGAGAAGGTGGCAGTTCTTC. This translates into CASSLNSGTSGRRWQFF.

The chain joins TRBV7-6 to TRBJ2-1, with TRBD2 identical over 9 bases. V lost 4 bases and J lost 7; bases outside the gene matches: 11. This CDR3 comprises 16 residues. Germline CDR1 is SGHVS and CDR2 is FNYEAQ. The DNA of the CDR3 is TGTGCCAGCAGCTCCTGGGCAGCGGGAGGCGAAAATGAGCAGTTCTTC. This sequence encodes CASSSWAAGGENEQFF.

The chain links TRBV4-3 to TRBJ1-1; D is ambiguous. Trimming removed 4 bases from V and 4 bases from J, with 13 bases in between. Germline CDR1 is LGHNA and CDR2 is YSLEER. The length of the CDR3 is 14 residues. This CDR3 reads CASSPREVGTEAFF. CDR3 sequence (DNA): TGCGCCAGCAGCCCCCGGGAGGTTGGCACTGAAGCTTTCTTT.

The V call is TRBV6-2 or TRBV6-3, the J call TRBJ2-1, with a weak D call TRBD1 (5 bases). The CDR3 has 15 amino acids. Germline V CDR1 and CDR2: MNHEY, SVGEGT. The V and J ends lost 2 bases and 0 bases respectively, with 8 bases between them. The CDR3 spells CASSYGHGSYNEQFF. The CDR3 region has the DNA TGTGCCAGCAGTTACGGACACGGCTCCTACAATGAGCAGTTCTTC.

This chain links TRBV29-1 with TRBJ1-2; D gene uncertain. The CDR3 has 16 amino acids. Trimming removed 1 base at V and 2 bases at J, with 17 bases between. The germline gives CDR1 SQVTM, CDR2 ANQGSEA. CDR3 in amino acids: CSVEGQLTRPNYGYTF. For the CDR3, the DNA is TGCAGCGTTGAAGGGCAGCTAACCCGGCCGAACTATGGCTACACCTTC.

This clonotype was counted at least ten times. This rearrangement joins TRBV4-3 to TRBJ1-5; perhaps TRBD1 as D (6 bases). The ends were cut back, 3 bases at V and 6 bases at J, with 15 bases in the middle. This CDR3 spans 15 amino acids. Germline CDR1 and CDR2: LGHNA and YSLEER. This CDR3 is CASSQFTGSRQPQHF. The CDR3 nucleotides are TGCGCCAGCAGCCAGTTCACAGGGTCCCGTCAGCCCCAGCATTTT.

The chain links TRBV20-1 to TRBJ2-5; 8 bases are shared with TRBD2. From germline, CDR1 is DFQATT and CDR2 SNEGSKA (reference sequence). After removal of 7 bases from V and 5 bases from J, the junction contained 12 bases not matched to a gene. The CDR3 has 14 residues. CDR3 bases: TGCAGTGTCCCGGGGAGCGGGAGAGGGGAGACCCAGTACTTC. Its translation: CSVPGSGRGETQYF.